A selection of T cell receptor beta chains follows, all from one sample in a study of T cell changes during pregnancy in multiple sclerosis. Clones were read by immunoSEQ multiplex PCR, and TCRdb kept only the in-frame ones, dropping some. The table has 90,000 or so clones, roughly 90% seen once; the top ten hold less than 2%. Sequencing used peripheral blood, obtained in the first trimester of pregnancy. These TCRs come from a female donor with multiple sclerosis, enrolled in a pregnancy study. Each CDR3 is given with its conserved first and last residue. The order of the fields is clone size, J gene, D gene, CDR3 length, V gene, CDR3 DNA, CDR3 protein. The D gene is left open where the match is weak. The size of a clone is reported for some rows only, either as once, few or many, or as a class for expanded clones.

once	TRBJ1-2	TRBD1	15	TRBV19	TGTGCCAGTAGTATAGGCGGGACAGGGTTCGATGGCTACACCTTC	CASSIGGTGFDGYTF
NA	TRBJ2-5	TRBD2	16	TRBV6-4	TGTGCCAGCATAATTACTAGCGGAGGTCGCCAAGAGACCCAGTACTTC	CASIITSGGRQETQYF
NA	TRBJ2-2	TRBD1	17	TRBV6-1	TGTGCCAGCAGTGTCCCCGGGACAGGGATTAACACCGGGGAGCTGTTTTTT	CASSVPGTGINTGELFF
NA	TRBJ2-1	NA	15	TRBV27	TGTGCCAGCAGTTTGGGGGGTAGCTCCTACAATGAGCAGTTCTTC	CASSLGGSSYNEQFF
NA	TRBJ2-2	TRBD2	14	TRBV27	TGTGCCAGCAGAACAGGACTAGATGTCGGGGAGCTGTTTTTT	CASRTGLDVGELFF
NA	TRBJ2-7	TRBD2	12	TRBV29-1	TGCAGCATAGGGACTAGCGGATACGAGCAGTACTTC	CSIGTSGYEQYF
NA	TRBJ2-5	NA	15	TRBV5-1	TGCGCCAGCAGCTTCTCGGGAGAGACCCAAGAGACCCAGTACTTC	CASSFSGETQETQYF
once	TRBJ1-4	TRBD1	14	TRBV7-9	TGTGCCAGCAGCTTAGCAGGGGGCAATGAAAAACTGTTTTTT	CASSLAGGNEKLFF
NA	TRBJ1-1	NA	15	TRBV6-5	TGTGCCAGCAGTAGACGACAGAATATGAACACTGAAGCTTTCTTT	CASSRRQNMNTEAFF
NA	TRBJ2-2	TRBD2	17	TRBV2	TGTGCCAGCCTGGCGGGGGCGGGAGGGCCAAATACCGGGGAGCTGTTTTTT	CASLAGAGGPNTGELFF
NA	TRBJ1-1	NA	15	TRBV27	TGTGCCAGCACCAAATGGGACAACAAGAACACTGAAGCTTTCTTT	CASTKWDNKNTEAFF
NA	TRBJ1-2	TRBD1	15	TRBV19	TGTGCCAGTAGTATAGGAGGAGGACAGGGCCTGGGCTACACCTTC	CASSIGGGQGLGYTF
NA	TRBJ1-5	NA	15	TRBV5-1	TGCGCCAGCAGCCCATGGGGCCAGGGCCATCAGCCCCAGCATTTT	CASSPWGQGHQPQHF
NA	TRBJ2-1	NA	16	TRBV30	TGTGCCTGGAGTGTAACCGGGAGTTTTTTCCGCAATGAGCAGTTCTTC	CAWSVTGSFFRNEQFF
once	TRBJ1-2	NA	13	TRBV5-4	TGTGCCAGCAGCTTGGACAGTAACTATGGCTACACCTTC	CASSLDSNYGYTF
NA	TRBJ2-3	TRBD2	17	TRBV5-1	TGCGCCAGCAGCTTGGCCGGACTAGCGGGAAGCACAGATACGCAGTATTTT	CASSLAGLAGSTDTQYF
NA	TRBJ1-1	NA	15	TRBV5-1	TGCGCCAGCAGCTTGGTGCCGGACATGAACACTGAAGCTTTCTTT	CASSLVPDMNTEAFF
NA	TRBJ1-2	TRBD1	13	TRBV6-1	TGTGCCAGCGATCGGGACAGGGGTTATGGCTACACCTTC	CASDRDRGYGYTF
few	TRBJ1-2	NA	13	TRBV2	TGTGCCAGCAGTGAAGAGGGAGACTATGGCTACACCTTC	CASSEEGDYGYTF
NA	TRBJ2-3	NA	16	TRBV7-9	TGTGCCAGCAGCTCCCCCCTGAGGCAGAGGATAGATACGCAGTATTTT	CASSSPLRQRIDTQYF
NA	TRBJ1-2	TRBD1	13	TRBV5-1	TGCGCCAGCAGCTTGGAGGGGGCTAGCGGCTACACCTTC	CASSLEGASGYTF
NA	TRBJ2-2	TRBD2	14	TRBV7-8	TGTGCCAGCAGCTTGACTAGCGGCACCGGGGAGCTGTTTTTT	CASSLTSGTGELFF
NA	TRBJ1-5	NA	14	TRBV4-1	TGCGCCAGCAGCCAAGACCTATACAATCAGCCCCAGCATTTT	CASSQDLYNQPQHF
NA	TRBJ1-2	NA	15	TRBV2	TGTGCCAGCAGTGAATCGACAGTAGCTAACTATGGCTACACCTTC	CASSESTVANYGYTF
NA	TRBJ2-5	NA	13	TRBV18	TGTGCCAGCTCCGGGACTCAGCAAGAGACCCAGTACTTC	CASSGTQQETQYF
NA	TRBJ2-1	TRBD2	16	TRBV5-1	TGCGCCAGCAGCTCCATGGGTCTAGCGGTAACCAATGAGCAGTTCTTC	CASSSMGLAVTNEQFF
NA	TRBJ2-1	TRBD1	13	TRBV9	TGTGCCAGCAGCCGGGACAGGGGTACCGAGCAGTTCTTC	CASSRDRGTEQFF
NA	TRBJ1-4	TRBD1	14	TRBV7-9	TGTGCCAGCAGCGCCCGGACAGGGTATGAAAAACTGTTTTTT	CASSARTGYEKLFF
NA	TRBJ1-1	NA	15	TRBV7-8	TGTGCCAGCAGCCCTTCGGCCAGGTCGAACACTGAAGCTTTCTTT	CASSPSARSNTEAFF
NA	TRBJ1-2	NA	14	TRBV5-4	TGTGCCAGCAGCTTGGCCCAACTTAACTATGGCTACACCTTC	CASSLAQLNYGYTF
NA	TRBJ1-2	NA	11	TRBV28	TGTGCCAGCGTCCGTAACTATGGCTACACCTTC	CASVRNYGYTF